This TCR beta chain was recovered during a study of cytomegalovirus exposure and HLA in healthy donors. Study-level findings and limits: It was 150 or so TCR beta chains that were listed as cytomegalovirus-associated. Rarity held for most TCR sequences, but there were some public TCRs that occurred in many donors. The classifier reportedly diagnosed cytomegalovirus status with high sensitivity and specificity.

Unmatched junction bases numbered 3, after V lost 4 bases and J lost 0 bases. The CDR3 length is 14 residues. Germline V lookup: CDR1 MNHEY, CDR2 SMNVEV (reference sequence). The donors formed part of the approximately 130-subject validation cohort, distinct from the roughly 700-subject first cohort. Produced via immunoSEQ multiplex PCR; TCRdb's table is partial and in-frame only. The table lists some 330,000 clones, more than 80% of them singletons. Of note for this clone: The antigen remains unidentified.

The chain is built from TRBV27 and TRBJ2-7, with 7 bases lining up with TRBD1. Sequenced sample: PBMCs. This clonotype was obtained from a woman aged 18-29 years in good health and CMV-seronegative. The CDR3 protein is CASSYRGPSYEQYF. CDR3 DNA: TGTGCCAGCAGTTACAGGGGCCCCTCCTACGAGCAGTACTTC.